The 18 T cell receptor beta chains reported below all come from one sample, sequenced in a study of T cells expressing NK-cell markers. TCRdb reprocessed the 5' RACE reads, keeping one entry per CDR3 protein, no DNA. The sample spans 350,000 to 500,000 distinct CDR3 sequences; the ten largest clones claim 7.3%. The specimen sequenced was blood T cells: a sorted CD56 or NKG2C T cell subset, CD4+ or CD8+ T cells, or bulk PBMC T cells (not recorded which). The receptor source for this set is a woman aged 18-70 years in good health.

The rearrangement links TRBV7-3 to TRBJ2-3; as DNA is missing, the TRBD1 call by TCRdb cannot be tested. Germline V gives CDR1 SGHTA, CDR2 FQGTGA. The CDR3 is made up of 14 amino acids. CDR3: CASSLMGAPDTQYF.

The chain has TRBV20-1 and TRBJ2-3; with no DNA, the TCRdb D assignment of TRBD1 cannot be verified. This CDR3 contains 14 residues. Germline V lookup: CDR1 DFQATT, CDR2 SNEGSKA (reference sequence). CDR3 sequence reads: CSARRGLAADTQYF.

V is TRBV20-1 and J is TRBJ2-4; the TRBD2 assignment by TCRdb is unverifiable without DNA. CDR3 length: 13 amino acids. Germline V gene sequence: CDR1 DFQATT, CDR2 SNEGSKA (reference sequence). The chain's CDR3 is CSAWTSGENIQYF.

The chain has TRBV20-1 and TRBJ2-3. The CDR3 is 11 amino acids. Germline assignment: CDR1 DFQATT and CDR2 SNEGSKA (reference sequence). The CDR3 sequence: CSAKTRGLQYF.

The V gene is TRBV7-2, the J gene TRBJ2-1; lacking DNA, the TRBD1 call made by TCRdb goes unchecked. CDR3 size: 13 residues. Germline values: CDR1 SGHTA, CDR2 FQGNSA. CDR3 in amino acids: CASSFGGAGEQFF.

The CDR3 is CASSFDSGSSYEQYF. The genes are TRBV11-2 and TRBJ2-7. The CDR3 spans 15 residues. CDR1 is SGHAT, CDR2 FQNNGV, per germline.

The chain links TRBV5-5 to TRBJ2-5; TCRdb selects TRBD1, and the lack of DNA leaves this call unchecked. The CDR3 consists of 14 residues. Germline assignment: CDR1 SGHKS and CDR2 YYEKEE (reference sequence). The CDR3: CASSPGPIQETQYF.

CDR3 loop: CASSLVGSSTDTQYF. The chain carries TRBV28 and TRBJ2-3. Per the germline V gene, CDR1 is MDHEN and CDR2 is SYDVKM. This CDR3 comprises 15 residues.

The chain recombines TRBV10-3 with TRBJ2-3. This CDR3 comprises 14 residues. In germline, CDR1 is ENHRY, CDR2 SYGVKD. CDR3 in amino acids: CAISEEPGQDTQYF.

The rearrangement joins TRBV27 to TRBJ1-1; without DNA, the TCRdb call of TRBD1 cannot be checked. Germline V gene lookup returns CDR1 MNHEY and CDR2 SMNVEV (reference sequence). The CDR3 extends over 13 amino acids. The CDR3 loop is CASSWGTNTEAFF.

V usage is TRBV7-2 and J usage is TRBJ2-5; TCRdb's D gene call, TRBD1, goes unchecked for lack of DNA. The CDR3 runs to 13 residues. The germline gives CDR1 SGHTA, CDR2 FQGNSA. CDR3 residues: CASSKDRQETQYF.

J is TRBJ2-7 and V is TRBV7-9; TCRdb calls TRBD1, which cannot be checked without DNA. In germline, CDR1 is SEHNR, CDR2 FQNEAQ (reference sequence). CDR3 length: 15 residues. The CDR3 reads CASSRTGGLPNEQYF.

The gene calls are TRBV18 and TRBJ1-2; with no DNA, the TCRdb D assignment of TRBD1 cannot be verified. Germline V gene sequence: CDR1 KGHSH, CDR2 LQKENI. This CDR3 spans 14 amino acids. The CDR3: CASSPGQALGGYTF.

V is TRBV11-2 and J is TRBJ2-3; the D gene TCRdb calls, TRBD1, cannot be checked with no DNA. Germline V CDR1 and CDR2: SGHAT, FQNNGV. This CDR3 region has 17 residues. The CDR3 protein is CASSLSLTGMNTDTQYF.

CDR3: CSARGLTWDTQYF. The rearrangement links TRBV20-1 to TRBJ2-3. Germline CDR1 and CDR2: DFQATT and SNEGSKA (reference sequence). The CDR3 covers 13 residues.

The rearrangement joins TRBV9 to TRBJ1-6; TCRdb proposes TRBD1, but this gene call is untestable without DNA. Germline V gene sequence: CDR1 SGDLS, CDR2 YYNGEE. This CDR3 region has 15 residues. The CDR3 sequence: CASSVEGQGNSPLHF.

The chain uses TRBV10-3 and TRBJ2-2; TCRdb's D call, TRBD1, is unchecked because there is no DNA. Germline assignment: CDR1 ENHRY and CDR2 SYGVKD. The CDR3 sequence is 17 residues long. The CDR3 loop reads CAISEGRTGGYTGELFF.

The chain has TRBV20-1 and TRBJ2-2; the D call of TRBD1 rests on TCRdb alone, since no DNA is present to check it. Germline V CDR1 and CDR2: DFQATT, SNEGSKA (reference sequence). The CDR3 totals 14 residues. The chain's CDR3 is CSGLRDRNTGELFF.